Listed here are 16 T cell receptor beta chains from one sample, sequenced in a study of OX40 agonist ivuxolimab in advanced cancers. Generated by immunoSEQ multiplex PCR, the TCRdb table keeps only in-frame clones and is missing some. Among about 150,000 clones, 94% were seen once, and the ten largest hold about 0.3%. Sequencing used CD4+ or CD8+ T cells sorted from blood, obtained in a trial of the OX40 agonist ivuxolimab. The source is an adult with an advanced solid tumor such as melanoma, head and neck, liver or kidney cancer.

The V gene is TRBV15, the J gene TRBJ2-7; 8 positions agree with TRBD2. The CDR3 is 18 amino acids. V gave up 0 bases and J gave up 4 bases; unmatched junction bases: 14. CDR1 LNHNV and CDR2 YYDKDF come from the germline V gene (reference sequence). The CDR3 bases are TGTGCCACCAGCAGAGAGGGGAGGAGAAGCGGGAGACGATACGAGCAGTACTTC. It translates to CATSREGRRSGRRYEQYF.

In its sample, this clone was seen once. The chain links TRBV7-2 to TRBJ1-4; possibly TRBD1 for D (5 bases). Trimming pared 1 base from V and 7 bases from J, leaving 13 bases between. Germline V gene data show CDR1 as SGHTA and CDR2 as FQGNSA. This CDR3 comprises 15 residues. CDR3 amino acids: CASSLEPGWAEKLFF. As DNA, the CDR3 is TGTGCCAGCAGCTTAGAGCCAGGGTGGGCTGAAAAACTGTTTTTT.

The chain joins TRBV7-2 to TRBJ1-4; D ambiguous. In germline, CDR1 is SGHTA, CDR2 FQGNSA. There are 13 residues in the CDR3. The CDR3 sequence is CATRQFTNEKLFF. In nucleotides, the CDR3 is TGTGCTACCAGGCAGTTTACTAATGAAAAACTGTTTTTT. Together with reference TRBV7-2 and TRBJ1-4, the CDR3 gives the full variable domain: GAGVSQSPSNKVTEKGKDVELRCDPISGHTALYWYRQSLGQGLEFLIYFQGNSAPDKSGLPSDRFSAERTGGSVSTLTIQRTQQEDSAVYLCATRQFTNEKLFFGSGTQLSVL.

Concerning this clone: The same CDR3 is also encoded by other DNA sequences in this sample. J is TRBJ2-7 and V is TRBV11-2; a possible D gene is TRBD2 (5 bases). The CDR3 length is 13 residues. Trimming stripped 3 bases from V and 1 base from J, with 7 bases between. CDR1 is SGHAT and CDR2 is FQNNGV in the germline V gene. CDR3 sequence: CASSLGVSYEQYF. The CDR3 coding sequence is TGTGCCAGCAGCTTGGGAGTTTCCTACGAGCAGTACTTC. Drawing the rest from reference TRBV11-2 and TRBJ2-7, the complete variable domain is EAGVAQSPRYKIIEKRQSVAFWCNPISGHATLYWYQQILGQGPKLLIQFQNNGVVDDSQLPKDRFSAERLKGVDSTLKIQPAKLEDSAVYLCASSLGVSYEQYFGPGTRLTVT.

The chain links TRBV5-1 to TRBJ1-2, with 9 bases lining up with TRBD1. CDR1 is SGHRS, CDR2 YFSETQ, per germline. This CDR3 region has 14 residues. After removal of 4 bases from V and 5 bases from J, the junction contained 6 bases not matched to a gene. The CDR3 region has the DNA TGCGCCAGCAGCAAGGACAGGGGTGGGTATGGCTACACCTTC. It yields the protein CASSKDRGGYGYTF.

The chain has TRBV12-5 and TRBJ2-7, with D uncertain. CDR1 LGHNT and CDR2 FRNRAP come from the germline V gene. The CDR3 runs to 13 residues. Trimming took 7 bases from V and 4 from J, leaving 14 bases between them. The CDR3 protein is CASVGNPPYEQYF. In DNA, the CDR3 is TGTGCTAGTGTCGGCAACCCACCTTACGAGCAGTACTTC.

The chain joins TRBV5-1 to TRBJ1-2, with a tentative D call TRBD1 (5 bases). The CDR3 contains 15 residues. Germline values: CDR1 SGHRS, CDR2 YFSETQ. V gave up 1 base and J gave up 2 bases, with 12 bases separating them. CDR3 residues: CASSLRPGMNYGYTF. CDR3 sequence (DNA): TGCGCCAGCAGCTTGAGACCAGGGATGAACTATGGCTACACCTTC. The complete variable domain, with remaining parts taken from reference TRBV5-1 and TRBJ1-2, reads KAGVTQTPRYLIKTRGQQVTLSCSPISGHRSVSWYQQTPGQGLQFLFEYFSETQRNKGNFPGRFSGRQFSNSRSEMNVSTLELGDSALYLCASSLRPGMNYGYTFGSGTRLTVV.

The chain carries TRBV4-1 and TRBJ1-6; 9 nucleotides align to TRBD1. CDR1 and CDR2 from the germline V gene are MGHRA and YSYEKL. This CDR3 spans 15 amino acids. V dropped 4 bases and J dropped 5; count of bases not matched to a gene: 3. The CDR3 protein is CASSPRDRDNSPLHF. The CDR3 DNA is TGCGCCAGCAGCCCCCGGGACAGGGATAATTCACCCCTCCACTTT.

V gene TRBV7-7 combines with J gene TRBJ2-7, with 8 bases lining up with TRBD1. Germline-derived CDR1 and CDR2 are SSHAT and FNYEAQ (reference sequence). Trimming at V came to 4 bases and at J to 7 bases, leaving 9 bases not matched to a gene. The CDR3 is made up of 14 amino acids. The CDR3 here is CASSSGQGVQEQYF. The CDR3 DNA is TGTGCCAGCAGCTCCGGACAGGGAGTCCAGGAGCAGTACTTC. The full variable domain, rest sourced from reference TRBV7-7 and TRBJ2-7, is GAGVSQSPRYKVTKRGQDVTLRCDPISSHATLYWYQQALGQGPEFLTYFNYEAQPDKSGLPSDRFSAERPEGSISTLTIQRTEQRDSAMYRCASSSGQGVQEQYFGPGTRLTVT.

The chain is built from TRBV5-4 and TRBJ2-5, with 14 bases matching TRBD2. The germline V gene has CDR1 SGHNT and CDR2 YYREEE (reference sequence). This CDR3 is built from 17 residues. Trimming cost V 4 bases and J 4 bases; bases outside gene matches: 9. The CDR3 DNA reads TGTGCCAGCAGCCAAGGGACTAGCGGGGGCCCCACAGAGACCCAGTACTTC. Its protein product is CASSQGTSGGPTETQYF.

The chain joins TRBV2 to TRBJ1-1; 7 bases map to TRBD1. This CDR3 has 13 amino acids. Germline CDR1 and CDR2: SNHLY and FYNNEI. The V segment lost 6 bases and the J segment 1 base; nucleotides outside the gene matches: 2. CDR3 amino acids: CASRWTGNTEAFF. CDR3 DNA: TGTGCCAGCAGATGGACAGGGAACACTGAAGCTTTCTTT.

The chain has TRBV18 and TRBJ2-1; 10 bases are shared with TRBD1. The CDR3 length is 17 residues. Losses at the gene ends were 1 base for V and 4 bases for J; bases not matched to a gene: 7. Germline V gene sequence: CDR1 KGHSH, CDR2 LQKENI. The CDR3 region has the DNA TGTGCCAGCTCACCACTGACGGACAGGGGGGATTACAATGAGCAGTTCTTC. Translated: CASSPLTDRGDYNEQFF.

The J gene is TRBJ2-3, the V gene TRBV9; D gene unclear. The CDR3 extends over 14 amino acids. V was pared by 0 bases and J by 3 bases, with 8 bases between. Germline CDR1 is SGDLS and CDR2 is YYNGEE. As DNA, the CDR3 is TGTGCCAGCAGCGTAGTCCCAGCGACAGATACGCAGTATTTT. The encoded protein is CASSVVPATDTQYF.

The chain recombines TRBV5-7 with TRBJ2-5; D possibly corresponds to TRBD2 (6 bases). TRBV5-7 is labeled an ORF, and its function is uncertain. This CDR3 contains 18 residues. The V end lost 4 bases, the J end lost 1 base, and 23 bases lay between the germline ends. CDR3 loop: CASSIFLGGTFLQETQYF. In nucleotides, the CDR3 is TGTGCCAGCAGCATATTTCTGGGAGGTACCTTCCTCCAAGAGACCCAGTACTTC.

This clone appeared once. The chain combines TRBV28 with TRBJ2-7; maybe TRBD2 (6 bases). Trimming stripped 5 bases from V and 4 bases from J, with 9 bases between. From germline, CDR1 is MDHEN and CDR2 SYDVKM. This CDR3 spans 12 amino acids. CDR3 loop: CASSPREYEQYF. The CDR3 coding sequence is TGTGCCAGCAGTCCTCGGGAGTACGAGCAGTACTTC.

This rearrangement joins TRBV6-9 to TRBJ2-5, with D unclear. The V end lost 1 base, the J end lost 2 bases, and 5 bases lay between the germline ends. This CDR3 comprises 13 residues. The germline CDR1 and CDR2 sequences are MNHGY and SVAAGI. The CDR3 DNA is TGTGCCAGCAGTTATTTACAGCAAGAGACCCAGTACTTC. It encodes CASSYLQQETQYF.